The rows below give T cell receptor beta chains drawn from one sample of a study of blood T cell repertoires in COVID-19. Generated by immunoSEQ multiplex PCR, the TCRdb table keeps only in-frame clones and is missing some. Altogether under 130,000 clones are present, about three quarters being singletons, with the ten largest covering about 5.9%. Sequencing was performed on peripheral blood. Receptors were obtained from an elderly man with acute or convalescent COVID-19. Each CDR3 is given with its conserved first and last residue. A D gene is named only where the DNA matches it firmly. Rows give clone size only sometimes, using once, few, many, or a class for an expanded clone.

J gene: TRBJ1-2
clone size: -
D gene: -
V gene: TRBV10-2
CDR3 protein: CASSHDRNYGYTF
CDR3 DNA: TGCGCCAGCAGCCATGACAGGAACTATGGCTACACCTTC

J gene: TRBJ1-5
clone size: -
D gene: -
V gene: TRBV4-3
CDR3 protein: CASSQNSDQPQHF
CDR3 DNA: TGCGCCAGCAGCCAAAATTCTGATCAGCCCCAGCATTTT

J gene: TRBJ2-2
clone size: -
D gene: -
V gene: TRBV19
CDR3 protein: CASSSLQGSGELFF
CDR3 DNA: TGTGCCAGTAGTTCACTACAGGGCAGCGGGGAGCTGTTTTTT

J gene: TRBJ1-6
clone size: medium-sized
D gene: -
V gene: TRBV27
CDR3 protein: CASSLAPYFGSPLHF
CDR3 DNA: TGTGCCAGCAGTTTGGCCCCTTATTTCGGGTCACCCCTCCACTTT

J gene: TRBJ2-7
clone size: -
D gene: TRBD2
V gene: TRBV18
CDR3 protein: CASSPLTSGIYEQYF
CDR3 DNA: TGTGCCAGCTCACCACTCACTAGCGGGATCTACGAGCAGTACTTC

J gene: TRBJ1-5
clone size: -
D gene: -
V gene: TRBV7-8
CDR3 protein: CASSLVGGRGQPQHF
CDR3 DNA: TGTGCCAGCAGCTTAGTGGGGGGGCGCGGTCAGCCCCAGCATTTT

J gene: TRBJ1-2
clone size: many
D gene: -
V gene: TRBV10-3
CDR3 protein: CAISESTVGFGYTF
CDR3 DNA: TGTGCCATCAGTGAGTCTACAGTCGGCTTTGGCTACACCTTC

J gene: TRBJ2-1
clone size: -
D gene: TRBD1
V gene: TRBV2
CDR3 protein: CASEVDRGGNEQFF
CDR3 DNA: TGTGCCAGCGAGGTTGACAGGGGGGGGAATGAGCAGTTCTTC

J gene: TRBJ2-7
clone size: -
D gene: TRBD2
V gene: TRBV28
CDR3 protein: CASSRTSGIHEQYF
CDR3 DNA: TGTGCCAGCAGCCGGACTAGCGGCATCCACGAGCAGTACTTC

J gene: TRBJ2-1
clone size: -
D gene: -
V gene: TRBV18
CDR3 protein: CASSPPSYNEQFF
CDR3 DNA: TGTGCCAGCTCACCCCCCAGTTACAATGAGCAGTTCTTC

J gene: TRBJ2-3
clone size: -
D gene: TRBD2
V gene: TRBV12-5
CDR3 protein: CASGLTGLAGGGTDTQYF
CDR3 DNA: TGTGCTAGTGGTTTGACCGGTCTAGCGGGAGGAGGTACAGATACGCAGTATTTT

J gene: TRBJ2-7
clone size: -
D gene: -
V gene: TRBV3-1/TRBV3-2
CDR3 protein: CASSQGALAGEQYF
CDR3 DNA: TGTGCCAGCAGCCAAGGCGCACTAGCAGGCGAGCAGTACTTC

J gene: TRBJ2-1
clone size: -
D gene: -
V gene: TRBV10-3
CDR3 protein: CAISESEQGVYNEQFF
CDR3 DNA: TGTGCCATCAGTGAGTCAGAGCAAGGGGTCTACAATGAGCAGTTCTTC

J gene: TRBJ1-3
clone size: -
D gene: TRBD1
V gene: TRBV6-6
CDR3 protein: CASSTGQGRGNTIYF
CDR3 DNA: TGTGCCAGCAGTACTGGACAGGGCCGTGGAAACACCATATATTTT

J gene: TRBJ2-7
clone size: -
D gene: -
V gene: TRBV29-1
CDR3 protein: CSVGTVLGEQYF
CDR3 DNA: TGCAGCGTTGGGACAGTCCTCGGCGAGCAGTACTTC

J gene: TRBJ2-2
clone size: -
D gene: -
V gene: TRBV4-3
CDR3 protein: CASSPEGGRTGELFF
CDR3 DNA: TGCGCCAGCAGCCCAGAAGGAGGGCGCACCGGGGAGCTGTTTTTT

J gene: TRBJ1-5
clone size: -
D gene: -
V gene: TRBV4-1
CDR3 protein: CASAWGDGNQPQHF
CDR3 DNA: TGCGCCAGCGCTTGGGGGGACGGGAATCAGCCCCAGCATTTT

J gene: TRBJ2-7
clone size: -
D gene: TRBD2
V gene: TRBV3-1/TRBV3-2
CDR3 protein: CASSQVAPAGLAGGNYEQYF
CDR3 DNA: TGTGCCAGCAGCCAAGTTGCCCCAGCAGGACTAGCGGGTGGGAACTACGAGCAGTACTTC

J gene: TRBJ2-1
clone size: -
D gene: -
V gene: TRBV7-9
CDR3 protein: CASSDGGLGSSGDKFF
CDR3 DNA: TGTGCCAGCAGCGACGGGGGACTGGGATCTTCGGGGGATAAGTTCTTC

J gene: TRBJ2-2
clone size: -
D gene: TRBD2
V gene: TRBV9
CDR3 protein: CASSPLAGTGELFF
CDR3 DNA: TGTGCCAGCAGCCCCCTAGCGGGCACCGGGGAGCTGTTTTTT

J gene: TRBJ2-5
clone size: -
D gene: TRBD1
V gene: TRBV7-9
CDR3 protein: CASSPRDSQETQYF
CDR3 DNA: TGTGCCAGCAGCCCCCGGGACAGCCAAGAGACCCAGTACTTC

J gene: TRBJ2-4
clone size: -
D gene: -
V gene: TRBV28
CDR3 protein: CASSSGQQAIQYF
CDR3 DNA: TGTGCCAGCAGTTCCGGACAGCAAGCCATTCAGTACTTC

J gene: TRBJ2-5
clone size: once
D gene: TRBD1
V gene: TRBV29-1
CDR3 protein: CSARDSSIPSETQYF
CDR3 DNA: TGCAGCGCCCGGGACAGCAGTATCCCCTCAGAGACCCAGTACTTC

J gene: TRBJ1-5
clone size: -
D gene: -
V gene: TRBV2
CDR3 protein: CASSASIGDQPQHF
CDR3 DNA: TGTGCCAGCAGTGCGTCGATCGGGGATCAGCCCCAGCATTTT

J gene: TRBJ2-1
clone size: -
D gene: TRBD2
V gene: TRBV14
CDR3 protein: CASSQDTGLAIF
CDR3 DNA: TGTGCCAGCAGCCAAGATACCGGACTAGCGATCTTC

J gene: TRBJ1-5
clone size: -
D gene: -
V gene: TRBV6-2/TRBV6-3
CDR3 protein: CASSYVGFGQPQHF
CDR3 DNA: TGTGCCAGCAGTTATGTCGGGTTCGGTCAGCCCCAGCATTTT

J gene: TRBJ1-2
clone size: -
D gene: -
V gene: TRBV2
CDR3 protein: CASSSPGLGMVGYTF
CDR3 DNA: TGTGCCAGCAGTTCACCAGGGTTGGGGATGGTAGGCTACACCTTC

J gene: TRBJ2-3
clone size: -
D gene: -
V gene: TRBV2
CDR3 protein: CASSPLGGSTDTQYF
CDR3 DNA: TGTGCCAGCAGCCCCTTGGGGGGAAGCACAGATACGCAGTATTTT

J gene: TRBJ2-3
clone size: -
D gene: TRBD2
V gene: TRBV2
CDR3 protein: CATRGGTGTDTQYF
CDR3 DNA: TGTGCCACCCGGGGGGGCACGGGCACAGATACGCAGTATTTT

J gene: TRBJ2-2
clone size: -
D gene: -
V gene: TRBV9
CDR3 protein: CASSVSDTGELFF
CDR3 DNA: TGTGCCAGCAGCGTATCTGACACCGGGGAGCTGTTTTTT

J gene: TRBJ2-7
clone size: -
D gene: -
V gene: TRBV9
CDR3 protein: CASSVGRGEPSYEQYF
CDR3 DNA: TGTGCCAGCAGCGTAGGGAGGGGCGAGCCCTCCTACGAGCAGTACTTC

J gene: TRBJ2-5
clone size: few
D gene: -
V gene: TRBV5-6
CDR3 protein: CASSLMLTGQETQYF
CDR3 DNA: TGTGCCAGCAGCTTGATGTTGACGGGCCAAGAGACCCAGTACTTC

J gene: TRBJ1-4
clone size: few
D gene: -
V gene: TRBV15
CDR3 protein: CATSRGGGIEKLFF
CDR3 DNA: TGTGCCACCAGCAGAGGGGGAGGGATTGAAAAACTGTTTTTT

J gene: TRBJ1-2
clone size: -
D gene: -
V gene: TRBV5-1
CDR3 protein: CASSLGAGYTF
CDR3 DNA: TGCGCCAGCAGCCTAGGAGCGGGCTACACCTTC

J gene: TRBJ1-5
clone size: -
D gene: TRBD1
V gene: TRBV19
CDR3 protein: CASSIGTGQHF
CDR3 DNA: TGTGCCAGTAGTATAGGGACAGGCCAGCATTTT

J gene: TRBJ1-6
clone size: -
D gene: -
V gene: TRBV30
CDR3 protein: CAWSGDTTLHF
CDR3 DNA: TGTGCCTGGAGCGGCGACACAACCCTCCACTTT

J gene: TRBJ2-3
clone size: -
D gene: TRBD1
V gene: TRBV10-3
CDR3 protein: CAIRSGQGGDTQYF
CDR3 DNA: TGTGCCATCAGATCGGGACAGGGTGGCGATACGCAGTATTTT